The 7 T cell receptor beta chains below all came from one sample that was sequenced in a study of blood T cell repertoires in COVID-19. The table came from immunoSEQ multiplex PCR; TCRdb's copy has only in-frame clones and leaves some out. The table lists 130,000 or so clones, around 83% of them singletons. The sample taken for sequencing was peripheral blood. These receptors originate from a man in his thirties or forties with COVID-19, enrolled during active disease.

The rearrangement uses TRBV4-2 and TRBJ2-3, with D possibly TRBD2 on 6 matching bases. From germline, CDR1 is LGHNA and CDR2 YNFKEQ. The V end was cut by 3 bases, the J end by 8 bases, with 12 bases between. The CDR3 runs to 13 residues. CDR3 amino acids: CASSQETGVTQYF. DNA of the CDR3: TGTGCCAGCAGCCAGGAAACGGGGGTTACGCAGTATTTT.

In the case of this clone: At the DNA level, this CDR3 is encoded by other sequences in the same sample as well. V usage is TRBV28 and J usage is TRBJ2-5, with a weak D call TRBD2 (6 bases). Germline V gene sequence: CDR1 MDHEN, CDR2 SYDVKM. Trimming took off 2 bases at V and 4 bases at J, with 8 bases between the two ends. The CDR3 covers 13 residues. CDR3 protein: CASSLGGTETQYF. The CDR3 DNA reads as TGTGCCAGCAGTTTAGGCGGGACAGAGACCCAGTACTTC.

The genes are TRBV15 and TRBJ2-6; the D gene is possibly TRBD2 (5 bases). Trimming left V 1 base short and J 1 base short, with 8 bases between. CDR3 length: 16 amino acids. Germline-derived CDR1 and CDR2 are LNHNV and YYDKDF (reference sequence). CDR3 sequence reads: CATSRGTASGANVLTF. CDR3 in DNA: TGTGCCACCAGCAGAGGGACTGCTTCTGGGGCCAACGTCCTGACTTTC.

CDR3 in amino acids: CASSPGTGGNYEQYF. The CDR3 DNA follows: TGTGCCAGTAGTCCGGGGACAGGCGGCAACTACGAGCAGTACTTC. The chain couples TRBV19 to TRBJ2-7; 8 bases align to TRBD1. Trimming took 5 bases from V and 3 from J; bases not matched to a gene: 9. There are 15 residues in the CDR3. CDR1 is LNHDA, CDR2 SQIVND, per germline (reference sequence). The full variable domain, completed using reference TRBV19 and TRBJ2-7, is DGGITQSPKYLFRKEGQNVTLSCEQNLNHDAMYWYRQDPGQGLRLIYYSQIVNDFQKGDIAEGYSVSREKKESFPLTVTSAQKNPTAFYLCASSPGTGGNYEQYFGPGTRLTVT.

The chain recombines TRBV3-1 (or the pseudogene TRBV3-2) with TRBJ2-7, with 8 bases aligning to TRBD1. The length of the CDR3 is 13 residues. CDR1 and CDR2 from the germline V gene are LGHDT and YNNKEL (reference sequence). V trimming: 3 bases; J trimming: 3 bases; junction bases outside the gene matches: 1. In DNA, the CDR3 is TGTGCCAGCAGCCACGGACAGGGCTACGAGCAGTACTTC. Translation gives CASSHGQGYEQYF.

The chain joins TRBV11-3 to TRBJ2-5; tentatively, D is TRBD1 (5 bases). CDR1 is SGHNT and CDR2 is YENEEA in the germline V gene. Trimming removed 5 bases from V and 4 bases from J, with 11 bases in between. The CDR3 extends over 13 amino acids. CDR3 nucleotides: TGTGCCAGCAGCCTGCAGGGTGGAGAGACCCAGTACTTC. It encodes CASSLQGGETQYF.

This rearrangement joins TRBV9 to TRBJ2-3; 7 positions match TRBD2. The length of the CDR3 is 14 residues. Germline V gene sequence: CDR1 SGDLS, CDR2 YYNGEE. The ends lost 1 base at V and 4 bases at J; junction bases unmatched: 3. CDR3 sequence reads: CASSVPGRADTQYF. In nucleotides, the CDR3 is TGTGCCAGCAGCGTACCAGGGAGGGCAGATACGCAGTATTTT.